This T cell receptor (beta chain) was sequenced in a study of shared clonotypes between healthy human individuals. Sequencing used immunoSEQ multiplex PCR; TCRdb keeps in-frame clones, though not all of them. The sample holds some 1 million clones, roughly 75% seen once. This clonotype originated in a man aged 18 to 30 in good health. The sample comprised memory CD4+ T cells sorted from blood. The subset here: CD45RA-negative fraction.

CDR3 amino acids: CASSTAGVDTQYF. CDR3 coding DNA: TGTGCCAGTAGTACGGCAGGGGTAGATACGCAGTATTTT. The chain couples TRBV19 to TRBJ2-3, with D perhaps TRBD1 (6 bases). This CDR3 comprises 13 residues. Germline values: CDR1 LNHDA, CDR2 SQIVND (reference sequence). Trimming cost V 4 bases and J 5 bases, with 10 bases left between them.